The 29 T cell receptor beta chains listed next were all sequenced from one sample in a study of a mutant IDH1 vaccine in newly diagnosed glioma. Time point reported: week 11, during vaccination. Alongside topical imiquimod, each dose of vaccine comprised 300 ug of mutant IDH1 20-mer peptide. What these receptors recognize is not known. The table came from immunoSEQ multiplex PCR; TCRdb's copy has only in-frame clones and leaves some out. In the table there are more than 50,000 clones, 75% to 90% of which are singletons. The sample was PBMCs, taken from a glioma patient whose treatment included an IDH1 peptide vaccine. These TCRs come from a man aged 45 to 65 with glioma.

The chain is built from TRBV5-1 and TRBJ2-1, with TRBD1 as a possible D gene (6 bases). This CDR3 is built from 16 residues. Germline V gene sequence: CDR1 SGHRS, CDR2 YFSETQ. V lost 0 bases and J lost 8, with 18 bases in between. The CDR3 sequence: CASSLDLSSEGDEQFF. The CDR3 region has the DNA TGCGCCAGCAGCTTGGACCTCAGTTCCGAGGGGGATGAGCAGTTCTTC.

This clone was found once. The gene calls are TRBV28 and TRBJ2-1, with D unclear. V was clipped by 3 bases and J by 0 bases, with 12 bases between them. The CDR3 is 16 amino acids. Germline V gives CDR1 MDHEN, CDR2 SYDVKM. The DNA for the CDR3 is TGTGCCAGCAGTTTCCTATCGCTAAGCTCCTACAATGAGCAGTTCTTC. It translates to CASSFLSLSSYNEQFF.

The CDR3 sequence: CASSGQALAKNIQYF. The CDR3 DNA follows: TGTGCCAGCAGCGGACAGGCCCTAGCCAAAAACATTCAGTACTTC. The chain couples TRBV6-6 to TRBJ2-4; 7 bases agree with TRBD1. The germline V gene has CDR1 MNHNY and CDR2 SVGAGI (reference sequence). The length of the CDR3 is 15 residues. The trim removed 6 bases at V and 0 bases at J, leaving 5 bases unmatched.

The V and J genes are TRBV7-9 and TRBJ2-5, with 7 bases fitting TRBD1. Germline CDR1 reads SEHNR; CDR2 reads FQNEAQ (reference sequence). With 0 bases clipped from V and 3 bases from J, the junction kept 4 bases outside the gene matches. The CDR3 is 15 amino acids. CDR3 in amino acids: CASSLAGGQKETQYF. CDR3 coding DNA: TGTGCCAGCAGCTTAGCAGGGGGACAGAAAGAGACCCAGTACTTC. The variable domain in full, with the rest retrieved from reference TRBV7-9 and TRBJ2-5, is DTGVSQNPRHKITKRGQNVTFRCDPISEHNRLYWYRQTLGQGPEFLTYFQNEAQLEKSRLLSDRFSAERPKGSFSTLEIQRTEQGDSAMYLCASSLAGGQKETQYFGPGTRLLVL.

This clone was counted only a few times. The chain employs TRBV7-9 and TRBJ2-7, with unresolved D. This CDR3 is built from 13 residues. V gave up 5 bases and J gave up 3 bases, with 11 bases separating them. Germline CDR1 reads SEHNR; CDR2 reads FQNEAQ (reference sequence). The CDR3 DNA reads TGTGCCAGCAGCCCGGGCAGATACTACGAGCAGTACTTC. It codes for CASSPGRYYEQYF.

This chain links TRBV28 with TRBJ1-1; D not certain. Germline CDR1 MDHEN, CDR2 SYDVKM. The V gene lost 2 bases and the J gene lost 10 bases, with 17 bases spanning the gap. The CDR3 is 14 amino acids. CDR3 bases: TGTGCCAGCAGTTTAAGGGCGCCTCTACAACGAGCTTTCTTT. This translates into CASSLRAPLQRAFF. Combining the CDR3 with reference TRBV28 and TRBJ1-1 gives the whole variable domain DVKVTQSSRYLVKRTGEKVFLECVQDMDHENMFWYRQDPGLGLRLIYFSYDVKMKEKGDIPEGYSVSREKKERFSLILESASTNQTSMYLCASSLRAPLQRAFFGQGTRLTVV.

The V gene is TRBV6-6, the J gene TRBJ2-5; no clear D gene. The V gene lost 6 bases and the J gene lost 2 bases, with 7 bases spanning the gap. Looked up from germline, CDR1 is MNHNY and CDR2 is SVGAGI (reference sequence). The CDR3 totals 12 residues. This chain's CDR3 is CASRQNQETQYF. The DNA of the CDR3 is TGTGCCAGCAGACAGAATCAAGAGACCCAGTACTTC.

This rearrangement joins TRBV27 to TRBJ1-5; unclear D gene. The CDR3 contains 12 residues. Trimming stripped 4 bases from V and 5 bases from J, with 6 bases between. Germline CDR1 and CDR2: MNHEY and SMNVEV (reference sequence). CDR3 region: CASSSPDQPQHF. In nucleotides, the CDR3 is TGTGCCAGCAGTTCCCCGGATCAGCCCCAGCATTTT.

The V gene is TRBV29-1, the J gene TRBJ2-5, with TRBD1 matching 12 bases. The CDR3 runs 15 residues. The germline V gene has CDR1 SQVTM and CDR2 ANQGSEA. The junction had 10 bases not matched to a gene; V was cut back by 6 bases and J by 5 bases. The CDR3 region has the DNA TGCAGCGTCAGACGCGGGACAGGGGGCTCTGAGACCCAGTACTTC. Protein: CSVRRGTGGSETQYF. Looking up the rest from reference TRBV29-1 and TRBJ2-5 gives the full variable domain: SAVISQKPSRDICQRGTSLTIQCQVDSQVTMMFWYRQQPGQSLTLIATANQGSEATYESGFVIDKFPISRPNLTFSTLTVSNMSPEDSSIYLCSVRRGTGGSETQYFGPGTRLLVL.

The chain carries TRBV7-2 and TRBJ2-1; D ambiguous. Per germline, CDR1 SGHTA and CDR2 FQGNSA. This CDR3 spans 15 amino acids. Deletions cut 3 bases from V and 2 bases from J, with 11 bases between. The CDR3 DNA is TGTGCCAGCAGCTTGACAAGCGCCACCTACAATGAGCAGTTCTTC. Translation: CASSLTSATYNEQFF.

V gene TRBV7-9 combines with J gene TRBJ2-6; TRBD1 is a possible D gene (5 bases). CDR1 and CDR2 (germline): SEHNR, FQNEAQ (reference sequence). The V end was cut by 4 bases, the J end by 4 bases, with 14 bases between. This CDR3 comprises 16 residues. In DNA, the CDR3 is TGTGCCAGCAGCTATAATAGGGGTACCGGGGCCAACGTCCTGACTTTC. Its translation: CASSYNRGTGANVLTF.

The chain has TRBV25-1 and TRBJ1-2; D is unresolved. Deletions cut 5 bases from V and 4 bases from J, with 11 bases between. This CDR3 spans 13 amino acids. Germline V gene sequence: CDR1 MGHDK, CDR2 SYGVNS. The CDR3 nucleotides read TGTGCCAGCAGTTTGGGAGCTCTCTATGGCTACACCTTC. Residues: CASSLGALYGYTF.

The CDR3 sequence is CASSVEGFGNTIYF. The CDR3 bases are TGTGCCAGCAGCGTAGAGGGGTTCGGAAACACCATATATTTT. The rearrangement uses TRBV9 and TRBJ1-3; D may be TRBD1 (5 bases). In germline, CDR1 is SGDLS, CDR2 YYNGEE. Trimming took 0 bases from V and 4 from J, leaving 8 bases between them. The CDR3 has 14 residues. The full variable domain, its missing parts supplied by reference TRBV9 and TRBJ1-3, is DSGVTQTPKHLITATGQRVTLRCSPRSGDLSVYWYQQSLDQGLQFLIQYYNGEERAKGNILERFSAQQFPDLHSELNLSSLELGDSALYFCASSVEGFGNTIYFGEGSWLTVV.

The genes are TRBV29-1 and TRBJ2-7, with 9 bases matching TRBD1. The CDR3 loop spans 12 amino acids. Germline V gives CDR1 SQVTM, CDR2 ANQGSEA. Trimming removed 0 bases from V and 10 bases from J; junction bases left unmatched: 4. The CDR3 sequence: CSVEETGGVQYF. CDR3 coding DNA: TGCAGCGTTGAAGAGACAGGGGGAGTACAGTACTTC.

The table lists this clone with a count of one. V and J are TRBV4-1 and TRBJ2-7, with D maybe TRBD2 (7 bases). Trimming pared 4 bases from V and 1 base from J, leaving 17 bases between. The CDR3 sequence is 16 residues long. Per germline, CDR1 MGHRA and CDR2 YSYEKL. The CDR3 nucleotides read TGCGCCAGCAGCCTCTTGGGGGGGCAGGTTTCCTACGAGCAGTACTTC. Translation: CASSLLGGQVSYEQYF.

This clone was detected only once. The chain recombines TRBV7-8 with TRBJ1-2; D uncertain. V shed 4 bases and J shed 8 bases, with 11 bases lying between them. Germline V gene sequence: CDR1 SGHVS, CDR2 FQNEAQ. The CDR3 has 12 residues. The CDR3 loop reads CASSSRTGGYTF. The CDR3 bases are TGTGCCAGCAGCTCCCGGACGGGAGGCTACACCTTC.

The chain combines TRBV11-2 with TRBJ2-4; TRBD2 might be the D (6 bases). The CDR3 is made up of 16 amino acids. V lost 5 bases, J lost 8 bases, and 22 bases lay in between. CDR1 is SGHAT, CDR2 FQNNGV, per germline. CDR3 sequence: CASSLTTTGTQDIQYF. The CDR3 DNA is TGTGCCAGCAGCCTAACCACTACCGGGACTCAAGACATTCAGTACTTC.

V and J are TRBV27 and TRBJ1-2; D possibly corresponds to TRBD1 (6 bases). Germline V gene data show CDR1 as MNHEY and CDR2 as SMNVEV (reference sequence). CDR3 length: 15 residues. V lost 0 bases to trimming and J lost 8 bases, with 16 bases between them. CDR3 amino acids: CASSLSSGGAKGYTF. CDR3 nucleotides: TGTGCCAGCAGTTTATCGTCGGGGGGCGCTAAGGGCTACACCTTC.

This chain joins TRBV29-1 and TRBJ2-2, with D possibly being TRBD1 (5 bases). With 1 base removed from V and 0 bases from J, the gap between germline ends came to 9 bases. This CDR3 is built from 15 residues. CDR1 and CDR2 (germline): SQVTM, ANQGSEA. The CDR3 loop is CSVEGGRANTGELFF. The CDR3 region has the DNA TGCAGCGTTGAAGGGGGCAGGGCGAACACCGGGGAGCTGTTTTTT.

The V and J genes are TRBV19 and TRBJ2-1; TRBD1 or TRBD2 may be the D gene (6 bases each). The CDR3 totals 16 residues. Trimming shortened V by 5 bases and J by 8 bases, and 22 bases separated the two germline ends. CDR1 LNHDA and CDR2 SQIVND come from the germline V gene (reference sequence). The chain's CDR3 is CASSSYDRTGRYEQFF. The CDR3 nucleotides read TGTGCCAGTAGTTCCTACGACAGAACAGGGAGGTATGAGCAGTTCTTC.

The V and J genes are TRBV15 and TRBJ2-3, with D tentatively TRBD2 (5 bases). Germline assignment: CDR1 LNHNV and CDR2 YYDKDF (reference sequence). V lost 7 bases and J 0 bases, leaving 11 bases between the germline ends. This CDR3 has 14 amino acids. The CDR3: CATKDSSSTDTQYF. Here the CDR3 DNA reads TGTGCCACCAAGGACTCTTCTAGCACAGATACGCAGTATTTT.

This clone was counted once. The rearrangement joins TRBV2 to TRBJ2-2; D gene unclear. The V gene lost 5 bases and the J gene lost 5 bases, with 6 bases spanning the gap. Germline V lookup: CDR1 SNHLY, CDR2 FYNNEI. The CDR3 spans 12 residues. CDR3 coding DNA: TGTGCCAGCAGTCGAATAACCGGGGAGCTGTTTTTT. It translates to CASSRITGELFF.

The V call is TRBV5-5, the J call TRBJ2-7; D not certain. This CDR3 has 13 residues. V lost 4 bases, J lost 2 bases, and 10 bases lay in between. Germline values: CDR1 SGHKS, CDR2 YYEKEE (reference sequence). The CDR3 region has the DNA TGTGCCAGCAGCACCATGACGGCCTACGAGCAGTACTTC. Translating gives CASSTMTAYEQYF.

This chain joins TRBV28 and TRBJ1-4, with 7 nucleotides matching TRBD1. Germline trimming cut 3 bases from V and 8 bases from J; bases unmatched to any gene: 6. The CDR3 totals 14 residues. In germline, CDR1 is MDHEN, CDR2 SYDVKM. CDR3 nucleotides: TGTGCCAGCAGTTTCCCCAGGGGACAGGAAAAACTGTTTTTT. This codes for CASSFPRGQEKLFF.

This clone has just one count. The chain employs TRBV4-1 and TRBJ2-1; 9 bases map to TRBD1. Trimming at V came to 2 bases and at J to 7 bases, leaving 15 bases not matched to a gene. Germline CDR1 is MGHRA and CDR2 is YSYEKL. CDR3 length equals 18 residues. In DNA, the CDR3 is TGCGCCAGCAGCCAACCACCCGTAAGGACAGGGGTAGGGAATGAGCAGTTCTTC. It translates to CASSQPPVRTGVGNEQFF.

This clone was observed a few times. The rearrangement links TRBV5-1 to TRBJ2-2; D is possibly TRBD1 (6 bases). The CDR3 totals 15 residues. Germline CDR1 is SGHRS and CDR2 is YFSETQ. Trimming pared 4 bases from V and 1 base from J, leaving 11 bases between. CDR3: CASSVRQENTGELFF. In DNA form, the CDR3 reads TGCGCCAGCAGCGTTAGACAGGAGAACACCGGGGAGCTGTTTTTT.

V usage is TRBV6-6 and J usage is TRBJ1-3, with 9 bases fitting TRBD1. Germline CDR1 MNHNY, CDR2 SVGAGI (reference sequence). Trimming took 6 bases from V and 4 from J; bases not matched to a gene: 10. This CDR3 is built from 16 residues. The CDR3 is CASRNRDRVLGNTIYF. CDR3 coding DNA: TGTGCCAGCAGAAACCGGGACAGGGTCTTGGGAAACACCATATATTTT.

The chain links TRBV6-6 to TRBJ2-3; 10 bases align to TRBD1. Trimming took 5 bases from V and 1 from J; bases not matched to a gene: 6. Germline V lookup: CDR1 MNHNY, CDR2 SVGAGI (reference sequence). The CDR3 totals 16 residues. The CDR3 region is CASSRQGARGTDTQYF. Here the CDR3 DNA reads TGTGCCAGCAGTCGACAGGGGGCGCGGGGCACAGATACGCAGTATTTT.

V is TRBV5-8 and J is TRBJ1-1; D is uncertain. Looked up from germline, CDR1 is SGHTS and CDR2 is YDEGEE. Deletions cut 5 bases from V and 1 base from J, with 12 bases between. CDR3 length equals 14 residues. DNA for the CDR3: TGTGCCAGCAGACTCGGGGAAAGGAACACTGAAGCTTTCTTT. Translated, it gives CASRLGERNTEAFF.